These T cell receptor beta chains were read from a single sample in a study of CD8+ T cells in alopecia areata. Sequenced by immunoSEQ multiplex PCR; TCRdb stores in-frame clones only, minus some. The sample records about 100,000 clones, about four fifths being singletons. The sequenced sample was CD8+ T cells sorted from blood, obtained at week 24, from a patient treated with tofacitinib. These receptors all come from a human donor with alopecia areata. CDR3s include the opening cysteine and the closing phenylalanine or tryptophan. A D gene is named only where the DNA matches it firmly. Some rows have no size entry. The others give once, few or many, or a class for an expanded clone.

cdr3_aa: CASSLAPGPSYEQYF
cdr3_nt: TGCGCCAGCAGCTTGGCCCCAGGGCCATCCTACGAGCAGTACTTC
j_call: TRBJ2-7
d_call: -
clone_size: -
v_call: TRBV5-1

cdr3_aa: CANSLVSHGYTF
cdr3_nt: TGTGCCAACAGCTTGGTCAGCCATGGCTACACCTTC
j_call: TRBJ1-2
d_call: -
clone_size: -
v_call: TRBV5-6

cdr3_aa: CASRWRGPYNEQFF
cdr3_nt: TGTGCCAGCCGCTGGCGGGGGCCCTACAATGAGCAGTTCTTC
j_call: TRBJ2-1
d_call: -
clone_size: -
v_call: TRBV27

cdr3_aa: CASSSKGRIPPEKLFF
cdr3_nt: TGTGCCAGCAGCTCCAAGGGCAGGATCCCACCTGAAAAACTGTTTTTT
j_call: TRBJ1-4
d_call: -
clone_size: -
v_call: TRBV27

cdr3_aa: CASSFQGITEAFF
cdr3_nt: TGTGCCAGCAGCTTTCAGGGGATCACTGAAGCTTTCTTT
j_call: TRBJ1-1
d_call: -
clone_size: -
v_call: TRBV5-6

cdr3_aa: CASSGGTSGGEYNEQFF
cdr3_nt: TGTGCCAGCAGCGGAGGGACTAGCGGGGGGGAATACAATGAGCAGTTCTTC
j_call: TRBJ2-1
d_call: TRBD2
clone_size: -
v_call: TRBV13

cdr3_aa: CASSLGQRGGPDTQYF
cdr3_nt: TGCGCCAGCAGCTTGGGCCAGCGGGGGGGCCCAGATACGCAGTATTTT
j_call: TRBJ2-3
d_call: TRBD2
clone_size: -
v_call: TRBV5-1

cdr3_aa: CASGPGTGTDYSYTF
cdr3_nt: TGCGCCAGCGGCCCCGGGACAGGGACTGACTATAGCTACACCTTC
j_call: TRBJ1-2
d_call: TRBD1
clone_size: -
v_call: TRBV5-1

cdr3_aa: CASSQLSSGENNEQFF
cdr3_nt: TGCGCCAGCAGCCAACTTAGTAGCGGGGAGAACAATGAGCAGTTCTTC
j_call: TRBJ2-1
d_call: TRBD2
clone_size: -
v_call: TRBV4-1

cdr3_aa: CASSLDPSYEQYF
cdr3_nt: TGCGCCAGCAGCTTGGATCCCAGCTACGAGCAGTACTTC
j_call: TRBJ2-7
d_call: -
clone_size: -
v_call: TRBV5-1

cdr3_aa: CASRRGSLQYF
cdr3_nt: TGTGCCAGCAGACGCGGGAGCCTGCAGTACTTC
j_call: TRBJ2-7
d_call: TRBD2
clone_size: -
v_call: TRBV7-9

cdr3_aa: CASSEAAVGQGAYEQYF
cdr3_nt: TGTGCCAGCAGTGAAGCGGCTGTGGGGCAGGGGGCCTACGAGCAGTACTTC
j_call: TRBJ2-7
d_call: TRBD1
clone_size: -
v_call: TRBV6-1

cdr3_aa: CASSIDGGYGNTIYF
cdr3_nt: TGTGCCAGCAGTATAGACGGGGGATATGGAAACACCATATATTTT
j_call: TRBJ1-3
d_call: -
clone_size: -
v_call: TRBV9

cdr3_aa: CASSEAPGVAGEKLFF
cdr3_nt: TGTGCCAGCAGTGAAGCCCCCGGGGTGGCAGGTGAAAAACTGTTTTTT
j_call: TRBJ1-4
d_call: -
clone_size: -
v_call: TRBV6-1

cdr3_aa: CASSLGFSSGRTDTQYF
cdr3_nt: TGTGCCAGCAGCTTAGGATTTTCTAGCGGCCGCACAGATACGCAGTATTTT
j_call: TRBJ2-3
d_call: TRBD2
clone_size: -
v_call: TRBV11-2

cdr3_aa: CASSHRDGESSYEQYF
cdr3_nt: TGTGCCAGCTCACACCGGGACGGAGAAAGCTCCTACGAGCAGTACTTC
j_call: TRBJ2-7
d_call: -
clone_size: -
v_call: TRBV18

cdr3_aa: CASSLANREAIYGYTF
cdr3_nt: TGTGCCAGCAGCTTAGCGAACAGGGAGGCGATATATGGCTACACCTTC
j_call: TRBJ1-2
d_call: -
clone_size: -
v_call: TRBV7-9

cdr3_aa: CASSLAQGSFLEQYF
cdr3_nt: TGCGCCAGCAGCTTGGCGCAGGGGTCGTTTCTCGAGCAGTACTTC
j_call: TRBJ2-7
d_call: -
clone_size: -
v_call: TRBV5-1

cdr3_aa: CATSRDRSTGFFNSPLHF
cdr3_nt: TGTGCCACCAGCAGAGATAGGTCGACAGGGTTTTTTAATTCACCCCTCCACTTT
j_call: TRBJ1-6
d_call: TRBD1
clone_size: -
v_call: TRBV15

cdr3_aa: CASSYGTANQPQHF
cdr3_nt: TGTGCCAGCAGTTACGGGACAGCAAATCAGCCCCAGCATTTT
j_call: TRBJ1-5
d_call: TRBD1
clone_size: few
v_call: TRBV6-5